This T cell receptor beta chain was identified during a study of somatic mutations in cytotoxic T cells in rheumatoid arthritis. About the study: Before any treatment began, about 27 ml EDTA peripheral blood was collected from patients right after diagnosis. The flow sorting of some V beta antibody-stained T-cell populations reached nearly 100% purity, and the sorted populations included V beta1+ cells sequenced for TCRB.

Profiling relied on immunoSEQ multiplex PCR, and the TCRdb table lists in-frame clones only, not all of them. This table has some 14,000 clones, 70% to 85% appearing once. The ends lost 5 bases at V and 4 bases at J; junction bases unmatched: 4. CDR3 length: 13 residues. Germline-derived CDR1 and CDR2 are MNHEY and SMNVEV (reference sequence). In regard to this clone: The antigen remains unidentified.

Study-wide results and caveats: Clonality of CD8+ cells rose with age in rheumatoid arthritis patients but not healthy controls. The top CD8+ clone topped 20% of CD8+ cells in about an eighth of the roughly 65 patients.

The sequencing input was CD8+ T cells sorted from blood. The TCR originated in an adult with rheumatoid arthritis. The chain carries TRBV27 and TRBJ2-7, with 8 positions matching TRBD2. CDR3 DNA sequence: TGTGCCAGCAGTCCGGGGGGGAGGTACGAGCAGTACTTC. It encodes CASSPGGRYEQYF.